Listed below are T cell receptor beta chains from one sample, sequenced in a study of T cells in Graves' hyperthyroidism and ophthalmopathy. From the multiplex PCR reads, TCRdb called clonotypes with MiXCR, one entry per CDR3 protein. Of some 350,000 distinct CDR3 sequences in the sample, roughly 15% are singletons; the top ten hold roughly a fifth. The sample comprised blood. The source of these receptors is a woman aged 55-75 years with Graves' ophthalmopathy. The CDR3 runs from the conserved cysteine through the conserved F or W. A D gene is named only where the DNA matches it firmly. Size is stated for part of the rows, as once, few or many counts, or as a class when the clone is expanded.

J gene,V gene,D gene,clone size,CDR3 protein,CDR3 DNA
TRBJ2-3,TRBV2,.,many,CASKTRHPRDTQYF,TGTGCCAGCAAGACTAGACATCCACGAGATACGCAGTATTTT
TRBJ2-1,TRBV27,.,few,CASSLDPGQSLRGFYNEQFF,TGTGCCAGCAGTTTGGATCCGGGACAGTCACTCCGGGGGTTTTACAATGAGCAGTTCTTC
TRBJ2-2,TRBV24-1,.,.,CATSSGGGELFF,TGTGCCACCAGTTCCGGTGGCGGGGAGCTGTTTTTT
TRBJ2-3,TRBV6-1,.,many,CASAQDLLTDTQYF,TGTGCCAGCGCACAGGACCTTCTCACAGATACGCAGTATTTT
TRBJ2-2,TRBV5-1,.,.,CASSYITGELFF,TGCGCCAGCAGCTACATAACCGGGGAGCTGTTTTTT
TRBJ2-5,TRBV6-2/TRBV6-3,.,few,CASSYVGGETQYF,TGTGCCAGCAGTTATGTGGGGGGAGAGACCCAGTACTTC
TRBJ2-5,TRBV3-1,TRBD2,many,CASSPLAGAETQYF,TGTGCCAGCAGCCCCCTAGCGGGAGCGGAGACCCAGTACTTC
TRBJ2-1,TRBV19,TRBD2,.,CASTEREGNEQFF,TGTGCCAGTACCGAGCGGGAGGGGAATGAGCAGTTCTTC
TRBJ2-7,TRBV7-2,TRBD2,.,CASSLIPLAGIYEQYF,TGTGCCAGCAGCTTAATTCCTTTAGCGGGAATATACGAGCAGTACTTC
TRBJ2-7,TRBV20-1,.,.,CSASPAPVLNEQYF,TGCAGTGCTAGCCCAGCCCCAGTCCTTAACGAGCAGTACTTC
TRBJ2-3,TRBV29-1,.,few,CSVESGTSTDTQYF,TGCAGCGTTGAGAGCGGTACTAGCACAGATACGCAGTATTTT
TRBJ2-2,TRBV10-3,TRBD1,.,CAISGGGQGAGTGELFF,TGTGCCATCAGTGGGGGGGGACAGGGGGCCGGCACCGGGGAGCTGTTTTTT
TRBJ2-2,TRBV24-1,.,few,CATAKSRNTGELFF,TGTGCCACCGCCAAATCGCGGAACACCGGGGAGCTGTTTTTT
TRBJ2-1,TRBV15,.,few,CATSREGSRAYNEQFF,TGTGCCACCAGCAGAGAGGGTAGCAGGGCCTACAATGAGCAGTTCTTC
TRBJ1-1,TRBV29-1,.,.,CSAEGGWDTEAFF,TGCAGCGCGGAGGGGGGTTGGGACACTGAAGCTTTCTTT
TRBJ2-7,TRBV7-3,TRBD2,few,CASSLTRGDYSEQYF,TGTGCCAGCAGCTTAACGCGGGGGGACTACTCGGAGCAGTACTTC
TRBJ2-1,TRBV28,TRBD2,few,CASSFGVGGLAGVTYNEQFF,TGTGCCAGCAGTTTTGGTGTCGGCGGACTAGCGGGAGTCACCTACAATGAGCAGTTCTTC
TRBJ2-2,TRBV20-1,.,many,CSAPRTWDGNTGELFF,TGCAGTGCTCCACGCACCTGGGACGGGAACACCGGGGAGCTGTTTTTT
TRBJ2-2,TRBV5-1,.,many,CASSLENANTGELFF,TGCGCCAGCAGCTTGGAGAACGCGAACACCGGGGAGCTGTTTTTT
TRBJ2-2,TRBV5-1,TRBD1,many,CASSFSQGAVGELFF,TGCGCCAGCAGCTTTAGTCAGGGGGCTGTCGGGGAGCTGTTTTTT
TRBJ2-2,TRBV5-1,.,many,CASSLDGELFF,TGCGCCAGCAGCTTGGACGGGGAGCTGTTTTTT
TRBJ2-5,TRBV7-2,TRBD2,few,CASSYGLAVETQYF,TGTGCCAGCAGCTACGGACTAGCCGTCGAGACCCAGTACTTC
TRBJ2-6,TRBV12-3/TRBV12-4,.,many,CASSRQSGANVLTF,TGTGCCAGCAGTCGACAGTCTGGGGCCAACGTCCTGACTTTC
TRBJ2-7,TRBV2,TRBD2,many,CARLDPQRGSYEQYF,TGTGCCAGGTTAGACCCCCAGCGGGGCTCCTACGAGCAGTACTTC
TRBJ2-2,TRBV20-1,.,many,CSARVDGTGELFF,TGCAGTGCTAGAGTGGACGGCACCGGGGAGCTGTTTTTT
TRBJ2-1,TRBV27,.,few,CASSLLFGASYNEQFF,TGTGCCAGCAGTTTATTGTTCGGTGCTTCCTACAATGAGCAGTTCTTC
TRBJ2-4,TRBV20-1,.,many,CSARDSSGEGAKNIQYF,TGCAGTGCTAGAGATTCGTCAGGGGAGGGGGCCAAAAACATTCAGTACTTC
TRBJ1-1,TRBV20-1,TRBD1,many,CSASGGTGYITNTEAFF,TGCAGTGCTAGCGGGGGGACAGGGTATATCACGAACACTGAAGCTTTCTTT
TRBJ2-4,TRBV15,TRBD1,.,CATSVDRGPENIQYF,TGTGCCACCAGCGTAGACAGGGGGCCGGAAAACATTCAGTACTTC
TRBJ2-7,TRBV5-1,.,few,CASSPSSLPGAYEQYF,TGCGCCAGCAGCCCCTCCTCGTTGCCAGGGGCCTACGAGCAGTACTTC
TRBJ2-5,TRBV27,TRBD2,.,CASSLRRGGETQYF,TGTGCCAGCAGTTTAAGGCGGGGGGGGGAGACCCAGTACTTC
TRBJ2-5,TRBV24-1,TRBD2,many,CATSDGTSGRSQETQYF,TGTGCCACCAGTGATGGGACTAGCGGGAGAAGCCAAGAGACCCAGTACTTC
TRBJ2-1,TRBV19,.,once,CASSITAGGPYNEQFF,TGTGCCAGTAGTATAACTGCTGGGGGTCCCTACAATGAGCAGTTCTTC
TRBJ2-7,TRBV6-2/TRBV6-3,.,.,CASNYSSAGEQYF,TGTGCCAGCAATTACTCGTCCGCGGGCGAGCAGTACTTC
TRBJ2-1,TRBV28,TRBD2,many,CASSLSEGLAAWGEQFF,TGTGCCAGCAGTTTGTCCGAGGGACTAGCGGCTTGGGGTGAGCAGTTCTTC
TRBJ2-2,TRBV4-1,.,.,CASSQALSTGELFF,TGCGCCAGCAGCCAAGCGCTATCAACCGGGGAGCTGTTTTTT
TRBJ1-6,TRBV27,TRBD1,few,CASSLSGQGPIDSPLHF,TGTGCCAGCAGTTTATCGGGACAGGGCCCTATAGATTCACCCCTCCACTTT
TRBJ2-4,TRBV7-9,.,many,CASSLIGGLAKNIQYF,TGTGCCAGCAGCTTAATCGGCGGCCTAGCCAAAAACATTCAGTACTTC
TRBJ2-2,TRBV5-1,.,many,CASSFTANTGELFF,TGCGCCAGCAGCTTTACAGCGAACACCGGGGAGCTGTTTTTT
TRBJ2-2,TRBV20-1,TRBD2,many,CSARAGLGVGTGELFF,TGCAGTGCCCGGGCGGGACTAGGGGTCGGGACCGGGGAGCTGTTTTTT
TRBJ2-1,TRBV2,.,many,CASKFVGGAEQFF,TGTGCCAGCAAGTTTGTGGGGGGTGCTGAGCAGTTCTTC
TRBJ2-7,TRBV20-1,TRBD2,many,CSAQGTSDYEQYF,TGCAGTGCTCAAGGGACTAGCGACTACGAGCAGTACTTC
TRBJ2-2,TRBV5-8,TRBD2,many,CASQTGTTPSTGELFF,TGTGCCAGCCAAACCGGGACTACGCCGTCCACCGGGGAGCTGTTTTTT
TRBJ2-7,TRBV3-1,.,few,CASSQEYGSYEQYF,TGTGCCAGCAGCCAAGAGTACGGTTCCTACGAGCAGTACTTC
TRBJ2-2,TRBV18,.,few,CASSPRTDGTGELFF,TGTGCCAGCTCACCCCGGACAGATGGGACCGGGGAGCTGTTTTTT